The T cell receptor (beta chain) described here comes from a study of CD8 T cell repertoires and HIV-1 epitope variants. The length of the CDR3 is 15 residues. The V gene's germline CDR1 is SEHNR and CDR2 FQNEAQ (reference sequence). The V and J ends lost 6 bases and 4 bases respectively, with 17 bases between them. On the immunoSEQ platform, TCR beta CDR3s were sequenced at survey depth. TCRdb's table, derived via immunoSEQ multiplex PCR, lists solely in-frame clones and lacks some. The data contain roughly 5,300 clones, around two thirds of them singletons. Regarding the study as a whole: About 10 antigen-specific TCR beta clonotypes were found; five or six seemed cross-reactive to variants.

In this sample, this clone turned up once. Its antigen is currently unknown. This chain links TRBV7-9 with TRBJ2-3; tentatively, D is TRBD2 (7 bases). This clonotype originated in a male donor with HIV. The sample taken for sequencing was cultured CD8+ T cells derived from PBMCs. The CDR3 region is CASSHKGGMPDTQYF. The CDR3 DNA is TGTGCCAGCAGTCATAAGGGGGGGATGCCAGATACGCAGTATTTT.